A selection of T cell receptor beta chains follows, all from one sample in a study of shared clonotypes between healthy human individuals. Clones were sequenced by immunoSEQ multiplex PCR, and TCRdb holds only the in-frame ones, with some missing. The sample lists some 2.1 million clones, around 96% occurring once. The source material was naive CD8+ T cells sorted from blood. Every receptor here comes from a man aged 18 to 29 in good health. Both conserved end residues are part of each CDR3. Fields, in order: V gene, clone size, CDR3 protein. Size is omitted from some rows. Given values are once, few, many or a class for expanded clones.

V gene: TRBV28; clone size: .; CDR3 protein: CASSLFARTGDPYEQYF
V gene: TRBV27; clone size: .; CDR3 protein: CASSPSPANEQYF
V gene: TRBV27; clone size: .; CDR3 protein: CASSLGSGGADTQYF
V gene: TRBV11-2; clone size: once; CDR3 protein: CASSGTGGEKETQYF
V gene: TRBV27; clone size: .; CDR3 protein: CASSLDRIYNEQFF
V gene: TRBV28; clone size: .; CDR3 protein: CASSSGGQGGELFF
V gene: TRBV9; clone size: .; CDR3 protein: CASSPSSYNTGELFF
V gene: TRBV11-2; clone size: .; CDR3 protein: CASSRTGDTEAFF
V gene: TRBV9; clone size: .; CDR3 protein: CASSPTTGSNEKLFF
V gene: TRBV7-3; clone size: once; CDR3 protein: CASSAGVSSGNTIYF
V gene: TRBV13; clone size: .; CDR3 protein: CASSLGHQDRGEEKLFF
V gene: TRBV27; clone size: .; CDR3 protein: CASRWAPGTGELFF
V gene: TRBV7-9; clone size: .; CDR3 protein: CASSRRGPTNEKLFF
V gene: TRBV5-1; clone size: .; CDR3 protein: CASSLVQGAYEQYF
V gene: TRBV27; clone size: .; CDR3 protein: CASGATGEPYEQYF
V gene: TRBV13; clone size: .; CDR3 protein: CASSSSPSYEQYF
V gene: TRBV6-1; clone size: .; CDR3 protein: CASTRGFSGYEQYF
V gene: TRBV28; clone size: .; CDR3 protein: CASSSGTSGRRSTDTQYF
V gene: TRBV7-7; clone size: .; CDR3 protein: CASSLGHTNEQFF
V gene: TRBV5-1; clone size: once; CDR3 protein: CASSFIVAGGPTGELFF
V gene: TRBV4-1; clone size: .; CDR3 protein: CASSQEPTGWIVGYTF
V gene: TRBV13; clone size: .; CDR3 protein: CASSFPTESSYNEQFF
V gene: TRBV9; clone size: .; CDR3 protein: CASSVGTGQETQYF
V gene: TRBV29-1; clone size: .; CDR3 protein: CSVEVGPLAGYTF
V gene: TRBV5-5; clone size: .; CDR3 protein: CASSLVGYMAGYEQYF
V gene: TRBV30; clone size: .; CDR3 protein: CAWSVRDEQYF
V gene: TRBV5-4; clone size: .; CDR3 protein: CASSFLGSGTEAFF
V gene: TRBV6-5; clone size: .; CDR3 protein: CASSYGTGQPQHF
V gene: TRBV21-1; clone size: .; CDR3 protein: CASSKTRDSYEQYF
V gene: TRBV13; clone size: .; CDR3 protein: CASSFGVSSYEQYF
V gene: TRBV2; clone size: .; CDR3 protein: CASSEPSRGDQPQHF
V gene: TRBV7-9; clone size: once; CDR3 protein: CASSPPDQNYEQYF
V gene: TRBV29-1; clone size: .; CDR3 protein: CSVELGTYGYTF
V gene: TRBV15; clone size: .; CDR3 protein: CATSRTYNEQFF
V gene: TRBV2; clone size: .; CDR3 protein: CASSEGGGTGVYEQYF
V gene: TRBV6-1; clone size: .; CDR3 protein: CASTSWGASGVGYTF
V gene: TRBV27; clone size: .; CDR3 protein: CASKGLAPEQYF
V gene: TRBV6-5; clone size: once; CDR3 protein: CASSYSPFAAPGEQYF
V gene: TRBV5-6; clone size: .; CDR3 protein: CASSLEDRGTTDTQYF
V gene: TRBV5-8; clone size: .; CDR3 protein: CASSPQRGYLNEKLFF
V gene: TRBV6-5; clone size: .; CDR3 protein: CASSYFSGWVRAEAFF
V gene: TRBV30; clone size: .; CDR3 protein: CAWDWATGAFF
V gene: TRBV28; clone size: .; CDR3 protein: CASSSRDFRIEQYF
V gene: TRBV28; clone size: .; CDR3 protein: CASSLLAGSYNEQFF
V gene: TRBV11-2; clone size: .; CDR3 protein: CASSLPTGGNEQYF
V gene: TRBV29-1; clone size: .; CDR3 protein: CSVEVGRKLGETQYF
V gene: TRBV5-1; clone size: .; CDR3 protein: CASSPGLAGGPGTGELFF
V gene: TRBV4-1; clone size: .; CDR3 protein: CASSQGPGQGSYEQYF
V gene: TRBV5-6; clone size: .; CDR3 protein: CASSWDSRGSSYEQYF
V gene: TRBV19; clone size: .; CDR3 protein: CARPYESGNPPSYEQYF
V gene: TRBV2; clone size: .; CDR3 protein: CASSEDDTYEQYF
V gene: TRBV6-1; clone size: .; CDR3 protein: CASSESGGQQETQYF
V gene: TRBV2; clone size: .; CDR3 protein: CASQPGDGFYNEQFF
V gene: TRBV4-1; clone size: once; CDR3 protein: CASSSVSYEQYF
V gene: TRBV28; clone size: .; CDR3 protein: CASSSTGGGQPQHF
V gene: TRBV7-9; clone size: .; CDR3 protein: CASSSKDKYERYF
V gene: TRBV6-5; clone size: .; CDR3 protein: CASSWTGLPNEKLFF